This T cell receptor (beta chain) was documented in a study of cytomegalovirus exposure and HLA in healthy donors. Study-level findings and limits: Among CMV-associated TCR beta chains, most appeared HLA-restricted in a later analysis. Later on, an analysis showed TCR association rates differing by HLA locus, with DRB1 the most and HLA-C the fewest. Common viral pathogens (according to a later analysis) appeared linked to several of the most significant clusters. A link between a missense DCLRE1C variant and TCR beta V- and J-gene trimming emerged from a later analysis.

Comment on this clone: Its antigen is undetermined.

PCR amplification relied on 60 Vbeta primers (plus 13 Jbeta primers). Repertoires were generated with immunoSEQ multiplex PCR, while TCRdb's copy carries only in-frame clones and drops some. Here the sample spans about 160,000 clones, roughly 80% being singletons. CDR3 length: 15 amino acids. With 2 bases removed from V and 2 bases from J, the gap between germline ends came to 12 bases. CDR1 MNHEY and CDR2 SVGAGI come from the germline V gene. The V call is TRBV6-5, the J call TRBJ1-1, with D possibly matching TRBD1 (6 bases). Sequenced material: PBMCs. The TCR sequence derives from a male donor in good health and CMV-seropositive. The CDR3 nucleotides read TGTGCCAGCAGTTACCGGCTACAGGGAAACACTGAAGCTTTCTTT. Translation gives CASSYRLQGNTEAFF.